Presented here are 10 T cell receptor beta chains from one specimen sequenced in a study of siplizumab effects on memory and regulatory T cells. The repertoire was sequenced with immunoSEQ multiplex PCR; TCRdb's copy has only in-frame clones and lacks some. This table holds 90,000 to 130,000 clones, 92% found once. Input material: CD4+ T cells sorted from blood. Every receptor here comes from a human donor in good health.

V gene TRBV6-1 combines with J gene TRBJ1-2; D might be TRBD1 (5 bases). This CDR3 is built from 16 residues. Looked up from germline, CDR1 is MNHNS and CDR2 is SASEGT. Trimming took 2 bases from V and 3 from J, leaving 16 bases between them. CDR3 loop: CASSEYGGVQYYGYTF. In nucleotides, the CDR3 is TGTGCCAGCAGTGAATACGGGGGGGTACAATACTATGGCTACACCTTC.

This rearrangement joins TRBV6-4 to TRBJ2-7, with D perhaps TRBD1 (5 bases). The CDR3 runs to 14 residues. Germline CDR1 and CDR2: MRHNA and SNTAGT. V was clipped by 0 bases and J by 4 bases, with 10 bases between them. CDR3 in amino acids: CASSDSTDIYEQYF. CDR3 bases: TGTGCCAGCAGTGACTCGACGGACATTTACGAGCAGTACTTC.

This clone was detected only once. The rearrangement joins TRBV18 to TRBJ1-2, with TRBD1 as a possible D gene (6 bases). The V and J ends lost 2 bases and 4 bases respectively, with 11 bases between them. CDR1 KGHSH and CDR2 LQKENI come from the germline V gene. This CDR3 region has 14 residues. CDR3 nucleotides: TGTGCCAGCTCACCAGCAGGGGAGGGCTATGGCTACACCTTC. Translation gives CASSPAGEGYGYTF.

V is TRBV2 and J is TRBJ2-5; the D gene is possibly TRBD1 (6 bases). Trimming removed 3 bases from V and 7 bases from J, with 12 bases in between. CDR1 and CDR2 (germline): SNHLY, FYNNEI. The CDR3 is 13 amino acids. For the CDR3, the DNA is TGTGCCAGCAGTGACAACAGGGTAGTGACCCAGTACTTC. The encoded protein is CASSDNRVVTQYF.

The chain joins TRBV28 to TRBJ1-5; D unclear. The CDR3 length is 17 residues. Germline values: CDR1 MDHEN, CDR2 SYDVKM. V lost 2 bases and J 1 base, leaving 15 bases between the germline ends. The CDR3 DNA follows: TGTGCCAGCAGTTTACCCCCTCGGGTTAGGAGCAATCAGCCCCAGCATTTT. Its protein product is CASSLPPRVRSNQPQHF.

The V and J genes are TRBV5-6 and TRBJ1-1; D is unresolved. CDR3 length: 12 residues. Germline loops: CDR1 SGHDT, CDR2 YYEEEE. V lost 3 bases and J lost 0, with 3 bases in between. CDR3 nucleotides: TGTGCCAGCAGCTGGATGAACACTGAAGCTTTCTTT. Translating gives CASSWMNTEAFF.

V and J are TRBV6-1 and TRBJ1-5; D perhaps matches TRBD1 (5 bases). The CDR3 is made up of 13 amino acids. V dropped 6 bases and J dropped 6 bases, with 12 bases sitting between them. Germline V gene lookup returns CDR1 MNHNS and CDR2 SASEGT. The CDR3 is CASRDSVLQPQHF. In nucleotides, the CDR3 is TGTGCCAGCAGAGACAGTGTACTTCAGCCCCAGCATTTT.

This chain connects TRBV18 to TRBJ1-2; D is unresolved. The V and J ends lost 3 bases and 6 bases respectively, with 11 bases between them. The CDR3 has 13 amino acids. Germline lookup yields CDR1 KGHSH and CDR2 LQKENI. The CDR3 loop is CASSPGQKDGYTF. DNA of the CDR3: TGTGCCAGCTCACCTGGTCAGAAGGATGGCTACACCTTC.

This chain joins TRBV25-1 and TRBJ2-6, with D possibly being TRBD1 (5 bases). The CDR3 runs 16 residues. Deletions cut 5 bases from V and 2 bases from J, with 13 bases between. Germline V gene lookup returns CDR1 MGHDK and CDR2 SYGVNS. The CDR3: CASSFDSQPGANVLTF. CDR3 DNA sequence: TGTGCCAGCAGTTTTGACAGCCAACCTGGGGCCAACGTCCTGACTTTC.

V is TRBV18 and J is TRBJ2-5, with 12 bases lining up with TRBD2. The germline gives CDR1 KGHSH, CDR2 LQKENI. The CDR3 length is 16 residues. The ends lost 3 bases at V and 4 bases at J; junction bases unmatched: 6. The CDR3 sequence is CASSPTSGGSGETQYF. The CDR3 nucleotides are TGTGCCAGCTCACCGACTAGCGGGGGCTCCGGAGAGACCCAGTACTTC.